The source of this T cell receptor (beta chain) is a study of monozygotic twins with inflammatory bowel disease. Study results and limitations: People with IBD had fewer clonotypes in common with others than healthy twins did, especially with disease activity.

For each CDR3 protein, TCRdb gives one entry from its re-call of the 5' RACE reads, without DNA. The sample's table shows about 160,000 distinct CDR3 sequences. Blood samples of about 2.5 ml were drawn from every donor. On this clonotype: What it recognizes is unknown.

CDR1 SGHNT and CDR2 YYREEE come from the germline V gene (reference sequence). CDR3 length equals 15 residues. The sequence was collected from a human donor with ulcerative colitis or Crohn's disease, or a healthy co-twin of an affected twin (not recorded which). This chain uses TRBV5-4 with TRBJ2-7; TCRdb's D call, TRBD2, is unchecked because there is no DNA. Specimen: blood. The CDR3 here is CASRRGLTNSYEQYF.